This TCR beta chain is from a study of blood T cell repertoires in COVID-19. For the study at large: Samples taken during acute and convalescent COVID-19 were collected in the United States, Italy and Spain.

Germline V gene sequence: CDR1 MNHEY, CDR2 SMNVEV (reference sequence). The CDR3 runs to 13 residues. With V trimmed by 7 bases and J by 2 bases, 4 bases remained unmatched. The table came from immunoSEQ multiplex PCR; TCRdb's copy has only in-frame clones and leaves some out. The table shows a few hundred thousand clones, with approximately 87% occurring only once. Participant-given clinical history determined each cohort assignment. Recovered Cohort 3 donors showed two negative PCRs, clearance, or symptom resolution. This receptor was obtained from a woman aged 45-59 years who had recovered from COVID-19. Sequencing used PBMCs or T cells enriched from blood (not recorded which). The V call is TRBV27, the J call TRBJ2-7; 8 positions agree with TRBD2. The CDR3 bases are TGTGCCAGCACCCCGGGGGGGACCTACGAGCAGTACTTC. Amino acid sequence: CASTPGGTYEQYF.